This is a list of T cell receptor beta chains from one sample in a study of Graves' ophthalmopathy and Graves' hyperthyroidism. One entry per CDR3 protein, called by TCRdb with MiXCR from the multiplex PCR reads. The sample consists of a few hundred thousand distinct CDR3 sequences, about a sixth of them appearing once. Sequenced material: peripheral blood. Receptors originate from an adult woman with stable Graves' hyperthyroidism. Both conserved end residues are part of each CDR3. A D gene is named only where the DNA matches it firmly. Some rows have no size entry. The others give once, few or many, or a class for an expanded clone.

CDR3: CASSQEGGTQPQHF; DNA: TGCGCCAGCAGCCAAGAGGGAGGTACCCAGCCCCAGCATTTT; size: many; V: TRBV4-3; length: 14; D: .; J: TRBJ1-5
CDR3: CASSYGSREDEQYF; DNA: TGTGCCAGCAGTTACGGTTCCAGGGAGGACGAGCAGTACTTC; size: .; V: TRBV6-5; length: 14; D: .; J: TRBJ2-7
CDR3: CASSYSVGTYQETQYF; DNA: TGTGCCAGCAGTTACTCGGTTGGCACGTACCAAGAGACCCAGTACTTC; size: many; V: TRBV6-5; length: 16; D: .; J: TRBJ2-5
CDR3: CASSLSVNQPQHF; DNA: TGTGCCAGCAGCTTGAGCGTTAATCAGCCCCAGCATTTT; size: many; V: TRBV5-5; length: 13; D: .; J: TRBJ1-5
CDR3: CATTGGIGNTEAFF; DNA: TGTGCCACGACAGGGGGCATAGGGAACACTGAAGCTTTCTTT; size: .; V: TRBV5-3; length: 14; D: TRBD1; J: TRBJ1-1
CDR3: CASRLTSYNLAKNIQYF; DNA: TGTGCCAGCAGACTGACGTCGTACAACTTAGCCAAAAACATTCAGTACTTC; size: many; V: TRBV12-3/TRBV12-4; length: 17; D: .; J: TRBJ2-4
CDR3: CASSVIQGLEGYTF; DNA: TGTGCCAGCAGTGTAATCCAGGGCCTCGAGGGCTACACCTTC; size: .; V: TRBV6-1; length: 14; D: .; J: TRBJ1-2
CDR3: CASSLDRLGSDIKYF; DNA: TGTGCCAGCAGCTTAGATCGGCTAGGGAGCGACATTAAGTACTTC; size: many; V: TRBV7-2; length: 15; D: .; J: TRBJ2-4
CDR3: CSASAGGRNSPLHF; DNA: TGCAGTGCTAGTGCAGGGGGCAGGAATTCACCCCTCCACTTT; size: many; V: TRBV20-1; length: 14; D: TRBD1; J: TRBJ1-6
CDR3: CASGLTEAFF; DNA: TGTGCCAGCGGGCTTACTGAAGCTTTCTTT; size: .; V: TRBV6-2/TRBV6-3; length: 10; D: .; J: TRBJ1-1
CDR3: CASSLAGAGANVLTF; DNA: TGTGCCAGCAGTCTAGCGGGAGCTGGGGCCAACGTCCTGACTTTC; size: many; V: TRBV5-1; length: 15; D: TRBD2; J: TRBJ2-6
CDR3: CSARGDRGSGNTIYF; DNA: TGCAGTGCTAGAGGGGACAGGGGATCTGGAAACACCATATATTTT; size: many; V: TRBV20-1; length: 15; D: TRBD1; J: TRBJ1-3
CDR3: CASRSSRIYGYTF; DNA: TGTGCCAGCAGATCCAGCCGGATCTATGGCTACACCTTC; size: many; V: TRBV6-5; length: 13; D: .; J: TRBJ1-2
CDR3: CASSLDRATGNTIYF; DNA: TGCGCCAGCAGCTTGGACAGGGCGACCGGAAACACCATATATTTT; size: many; V: TRBV5-1; length: 15; D: .; J: TRBJ1-3
CDR3: CASLPQGEVDIQYF; DNA: TGTGCCAGCCTCCCCCAGGGGGAGGTTGACATTCAGTACTTC; size: many; V: TRBV2; length: 14; D: .; J: TRBJ2-4
CDR3: CASSANRQVYGYTF; DNA: TGTGCCAGTAGTGCCAACCGACAGGTGTATGGCTACACCTTC; size: few; V: TRBV19; length: 14; D: .; J: TRBJ1-2
CDR3: CASSSPAGETQYF; DNA: TGTGCCAGCTCCTCCCCGGCAGGAGAGACCCAGTACTTC; size: many; V: TRBV10-3; length: 13; D: .; J: TRBJ2-5
CDR3: CATSDFEGPGTDTQYF; DNA: TGTGCCACCAGTGATTTTGAGGGGCCTGGCACAGATACGCAGTATTTT; size: many; V: TRBV24-1; length: 16; D: .; J: TRBJ2-3
CDR3: CASSGGTGGHREQYF; DNA: TGTGCCAGCAGCGGTGGGACAGGGGGCCATCGAGAGCAGTACTTC; size: .; V: TRBV5-6; length: 15; D: TRBD1; J: TRBJ2-7
CDR3: CASLLLRGWASGANVLTF; DNA: TGTGCCTCTCTACTTCTCCGAGGGTGGGCATCTGGGGCCAACGTCCTGACTTTC; size: .; V: TRBV30; length: 18; D: .; J: TRBJ2-6
CDR3: CASTWGTSGRGSHF; DNA: TGTGCCAGCACCTGGGGGACTAGCGGGAGGGGGTCGCACTTC; size: many; V: TRBV12-3/TRBV12-4; length: 14; D: TRBD2; J: TRBJ2-7
CDR3: CASGPLLAGGGTGELFF; DNA: TGTGCTAGTGGCCCCCTCTTAGCGGGAGGGGGCACCGGGGAGCTGTTTTTT; size: few; V: TRBV12-5; length: 17; D: TRBD2; J: TRBJ2-2
CDR3: CASTSPGSYEQYF; DNA: TGTGCCAGCACTTCTCCCGGTAGCTACGAGCAGTACTTC; size: many; V: TRBV6-5; length: 13; D: .; J: TRBJ2-7
CDR3: CASSLSGHPYEQYF; DNA: TGCGCCAGCAGCTTGTCGGGACACCCCTACGAGCAGTACTTC; size: .; V: TRBV5-1; length: 14; D: .; J: TRBJ2-7
CDR3: CASSGGGTYTGELFF; DNA: TGTGCCAGCAGCGGCGGGGGGACTTACACCGGGGAGCTGTTTTTT; size: many; V: TRBV7-8; length: 15; D: TRBD2; J: TRBJ2-2
CDR3: CASKTGPYNSPLHF; DNA: TGTGCCAGCAAAACGGGGCCGTATAATTCACCCCTCCACTTT; size: many; V: TRBV27; length: 14; D: .; J: TRBJ1-6
CDR3: CASSPLHRNREGSYEQYF; DNA: TGTGCCAGCAGCCCACTTCACAGGAACCGGGAGGGTTCCTACGAGCAGTACTTC; size: .; V: TRBV5-6; length: 18; D: TRBD2; J: TRBJ2-7
CDR3: CASSILGGNEQYF; DNA: TGTGCCAGTAGTATACTAGGGGGCAACGAGCAGTACTTC; size: .; V: TRBV19; length: 13; D: TRBD1; J: TRBJ2-7
CDR3: CASSGLRDRGRRTSRETQYF; DNA: TGTGCCAGCAGTGGCCTCCGGGACAGGGGGCGGAGGACTAGTAGGGAGACCCAGTACTTC; size: many; V: TRBV12-3/TRBV12-4; length: 20; D: TRBD1; J: TRBJ2-5
CDR3: CASSPTGVSGANVLTF; DNA: TGTGCCAGCAGTCCCACCGGGGTCTCTGGGGCCAACGTCCTGACTTTC; size: many; V: TRBV6-1; length: 16; D: .; J: TRBJ2-6
CDR3: CSATGAGGELFF; DNA: TGCAGTGCTACAGGGGCCGGCGGGGAGCTGTTTTTT; size: many; V: TRBV20-1; length: 12; D: .; J: TRBJ2-2
CDR3: CAVRGAGTEAFF; DNA: TGTGCCGTCCGGGGGGCGGGCACTGAAGCTTTCTTT; size: .; V: TRBV3-1; length: 12; D: .; J: TRBJ1-1
CDR3: CASIRPGLRGETRYF; DNA: TGTGCCAGCATCCGCCCAGGGTTACGAGGAGAGACCCGGTACTTC; size: few; V: TRBV28; length: 15; D: .; J: TRBJ2-5
CDR3: CASSFTGPYEQYF; DNA: TGTGCCAGCAGTTTTACAGGTCCCTACGAGCAGTACTTC; size: many; V: TRBV28; length: 13; D: .; J: TRBJ2-7
CDR3: CASGFGLGDRMETQYF; DNA: TGTGCTAGTGGTTTCGGACTTGGAGACAGGATGGAGACCCAGTACTTC; size: many; V: TRBV12-5; length: 16; D: .; J: TRBJ2-5
CDR3: CASSSSWGTGELFF; DNA: TGTGCCAGCAGTTCCTCCTGGGGCACCGGGGAGCTGTTTTTT; size: many; V: TRBV27; length: 14; D: .; J: TRBJ2-2
CDR3: CASSLGLPGGGKAQARNEQFF; DNA: TGTGCCAGCAGCTTAGGGTTACCCGGCGGGGGGAAGGCACAAGCCAGGAATGAGCAGTTCTTC; size: .; V: TRBV13; length: 21; D: TRBD2; J: TRBJ2-1
CDR3: CASSSGAPRETQYF; DNA: TGTGCCAGCAGCTCAGGAGCGCCGAGAGAGACCCAGTACTTT; size: many; V: TRBV7-9; length: 14; D: .; J: TRBJ2-5
CDR3: CASSLGGLAGTSYEQYF; DNA: TGCGCCAGCAGCTTGGGGGGACTAGCGGGGACCTCCTACGAGCAGTACTTC; size: many; V: TRBV5-1; length: 17; D: TRBD2; J: TRBJ2-7